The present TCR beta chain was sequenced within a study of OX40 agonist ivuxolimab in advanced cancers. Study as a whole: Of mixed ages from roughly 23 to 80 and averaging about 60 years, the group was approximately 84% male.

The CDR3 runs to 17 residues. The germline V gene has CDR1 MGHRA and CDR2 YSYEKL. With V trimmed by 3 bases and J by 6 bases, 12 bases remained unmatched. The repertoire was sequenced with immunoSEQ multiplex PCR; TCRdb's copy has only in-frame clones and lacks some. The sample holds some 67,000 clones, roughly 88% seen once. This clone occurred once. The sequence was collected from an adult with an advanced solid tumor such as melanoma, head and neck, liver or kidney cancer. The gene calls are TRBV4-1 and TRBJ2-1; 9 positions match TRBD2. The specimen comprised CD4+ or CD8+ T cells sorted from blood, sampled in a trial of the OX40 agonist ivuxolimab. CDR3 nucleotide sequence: TGCGCCAGCAGCCAGACGAGGGCGGGGGGGCCGGTCAATGAGCAGTTCTTC. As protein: CASSQTRAGGPVNEQFF.